This paragraph covers one T cell receptor beta chain sequence. What it binds is unknown. The record originates from a study of cytomegalovirus exposure and HLA in healthy donors. Findings of the study overall: Sequencing likely generated an artifact that appeared as a cluster of highly shared sequence variants. As confirmed in vitro, a few CMV-associated chains were specific for CMV antigens. In a later analysis, TCR association rates varied by HLA locus: DRB1 most, HLA-C fewest. Cytomegalovirus status was reportedly diagnosed by the classifier with high sensitivity and specificity.

Vbeta (60) and Jbeta (13) primers were used in the PCR. Using immunoSEQ multiplex PCR, the repertoire was profiled, and TCRdb retains in-frame clones only, with some absent. Of more than 95,000 clones listed, approximately 73% were seen once; the top ten hold about a tenth. The CDR3 is made up of 14 amino acids. Germline V lookup: CDR1 SGHKS, CDR2 YYEKEE (reference sequence). The V end lost 4 bases, the J end lost 0 bases, and 10 bases lay between the germline ends. The V call is TRBV5-5, the J call TRBJ1-2; no firm D call. The receptor's source is a woman aged 18-29 years in good health and CMV-seropositive. Sequenced sample: PBMCs. The DNA for the CDR3 is TGTGCCAGCAGCCTACTGGTCGCTAACTATGGCTACACCTTC. Translating gives CASSLLVANYGYTF.